The entry that follows covers one TCR beta chain sequence. Which antigen it targets is not known. No base qualities exist here, and no much larger clone lies one base off it. This sample is drawn from a study of cytomegalovirus exposure and HLA in healthy donors (dated by TCRdb to about 2017). For the wider study: An earlier analysis of several hundred of the donors reported approximately 280 Gb of sequence data and some 110 million unique TCR beta sequences obtained from approximately 180 million T cells. An early release that covered some 640 HLA-typed donors contained 300 to 350 gigabases of sequencing data and 75 million to 100 million unique TCR sequences. The genetic ancestry cluster associated with self-reported Caucasian donors included 81% of the roughly 410 genotyped donors. The aim of the study was to test whether cataloging public T cell receptors could identify signatures of past pathogen exposure. The study profiled the T cell repertoires of around 700 subjects by immunosequencing and related them to cytomegalovirus serostatus. A separate validation cohort of more than 100 different subjects was used in addition to the approximately 700-subject first cohort. High-throughput TCR immunosequencing, statistical association of individual TCRs with disease status, and machine learning were combined to predict cytomegalovirus infection status. To study patterns of TCR occurrence, a later analysis re-analyzed previously published TCR beta repertoires from 650 to 750 donors and added high-resolution HLA genotyping. The later analysis used no new phenotypic data to find candidate immune exposures, relying instead on TCR beta sequences and their occurrence across donors. An earlier analysis of around 580 of the donors used high-throughput TCR beta sequencing to judge whether each TCR beta V gene segment behaved as functional or pseudogenic. Alongside the repertoire data, information on donor age, sex, ethnicity and CMV serostatus was compiled. A later genetic analysis took genome-wide SNP genotypes for about 60% of the roughly 670 donors and used that subset as a discovery cohort. All discovery cohort repertoires had been generated using a single sequencing platform. HLA typing included class I and class II loci at four-digit resolution. The number of typed donors differed by locus: about 620-640 for A, B, C, DRB1 and DQB1; approximately 530 for DQA1; approximately 610 for DPA1; and 400 to 480 for DPB1. Four to six DR-DQ haplotypes were handled as single units for association and clustering because linkage in the cohort was strong. Across 398 genotyped donors of the cohort, an average of approximately 240,000 unique TCR beta nucleotide sequences per donor were sequenced, and 15% to 20% of those sequences were non-productive. Points the paper makes about the study in general: A further reported finding was that TCR beta sequences accurately predicted the HLA-A and HLA-B alleles for most subjects in the first cohort. The cohort was sequenced for TCR beta chains only, and without alpha or paired-chain data the features that could be detected were limited. Some IMGT-functional V segments, including TRBV6-2 and TRBV6-3, could not be distinguished by the 87-base-pair reads and were therefore excluded. According to a later analysis, parvovirus B19, influenza, CMV and Epstein-Barr virus appeared linked to several top co-occurrence clusters. The study gave a list of 150 to 200 TCR beta chains associated with cytomegalovirus. Most CMV-associated TCR beta chains appeared to be HLA-restricted in a later analysis, and the HLA associations seemed to be driven largely by CMV exposure. A later analysis found that TCR association rates varied across HLA loci, with DRB1 alleles showing the most associated TCRs and HLA-C alleles the fewest. Correlated functional status among segregating V segments might reflect linkage disequilibrium, but an unknown experimental factor could not be ruled out. V-gene and J-gene trimming of TCR beta chains was associated with a missense DCLRE1C variant in a later genetic analysis, and the association was replicated in an independent cohort. The presence/absence analyses assumed that sequencing depth was roughly uniform across donors, and that assumption may not be true. HLA typing was unavailable for some donors at each locus, so association tests used only the typed subset. According to the authors, the approach could potentially be generalized to other disease states and immunological phenotypes. When HLA alleles, especially DR and DQ, strongly co-occurred, TCR associations were difficult to assign to individual alleles. The earlier analysis of nearly 600 of the donors excluded roughly 17 rarely observed V segments, including chromosome 9 orphons, because counts were too low. A later analysis found that HLA-associated TCR beta chains were more clonally expanded and had lower generation probabilities than equally common non-associated chains. Across donors, most TCR sequences were observed very rarely, whereas some public TCRs were present in many individuals. A later genetic analysis reported fewer N-insertions in productive TCRs among donors in an Asian-associated ancestry cluster than the roughly 670-donor mean. A group of highly shared sequence variants was considered likely to be a technical artifact of the sequencing pipeline. Three of the identified cytomegalovirus-associated TCR beta chains were confirmed in vitro to be specific for cytomegalovirus antigens. Specific HLA alleles were associated with some 15,000 TCR beta sequences at a false discovery rate of 0.05 in a later analysis. In an earlier analysis of around 500 of the donors, most TCR beta V segments appeared in productive rearrangements about 90% or about 30% of the time, broadly matching IMGT annotations. The classifier was reported to diagnose cytomegalovirus status with high specificity and sensitivity in both the original and validation cohorts. The only immune exposure information available for the cohort was CMV serostatus.

The CDR3 spans 14 residues, from the cysteine through the phenylalanine. Only CDR3 DNA remains: 42 bases, in frame from the first base. Deletion took 6 bases off V and 9 bases off J, with a span of 18 bases between the germline ends. CDR1 and CDR2 (SGHTA, FQGTGA) derive from the germline V gene. Libraries were made using the immunoSEQ multiplex PCR assay. A mixture of 60 forward primers for TCR Vbeta segments and 13 reverse primers for TCR Jbeta segments was used in the multiplex PCR. A multiplex PCR assay on genomic DNA amplified the CDR3 region of rearranged TCR beta genes. On the Illumina HiSeq System, the amplified TCR beta libraries were sequenced as 87-base-pair reads. Per the original workflow: Across the 670 or so repertoires, a later analysis counted 60 million to 90 million unique TCR beta chains, 9.5 million to 12 million of which were shared by at least two donors. Raw reads were error-corrected and collapsed into unique sequences by a nearest-neighbor algorithm in which closely related sequences were merged to remove PCR and sequencing errors. V, D and J gene segments were assigned by aligning CDR3 sequences to IMGT reference sequences. Each retained sequence needed at least a six-nucleotide match to both a V gene segment and a J gene segment. Rearrangements were classified as productive when the CDR3 lacked stop codons and remained in frame with V and J, and all other rearrangements were classified as non-productive. Following IMGT convention, CDR3 was defined as the stretch from the second conserved V-encoded cysteine up to the conserved J-encoded phenylalanine. Sequences without an unambiguous match to a single V gene segment were excluded from the earlier analysis of about 600 of the donors. An earlier analysis of 587 of the donors classified V segments as functional when productive rearrangements were above 56.7% and as segregating when the standard deviation between donors was above 5%. A statistical classification framework was developed to diagnose cytomegalovirus status using the catalog of TCR beta chain sequences. In a later analysis, TCR nucleotide sequences were compared against IMGT/GENE-DB human TR gene sequences so that V and J genes could be assigned. The TCRdist pipeline was used in a later analysis to assign CDR3 sequences and most-parsimonious VDJ recombination scenarios. In a later analysis, each TCR beta chain was defined by its CDR3 amino acid sequence together with its V-gene family, and reads without a unique V-gene family were excluded. In a later analysis, 550 to 650 highly shared, low-generation-probability nucleotide sequences were removed to address suspected cross-contamination and a sequencing artifact. In a later analysis, a clonal expansion index was calculated for each public chain from normalized within-repertoire ranks of inferred template counts. Generation probabilities in a later analysis came from a VDJ recombination model fitted to out-of-frame rearrangements, and those results were checked against IGoR. In a later analysis, TCR-TCR, TCR-HLA and TCR-CMV co-occurrence was scored with hypergeometric tests, and a repertoire-size bias correction was applied to TCR pairs. To estimate false discovery rates, a later analysis permuted the HLA or CMV assignments 20 times. A later analysis grouped co-occurring TCRs with DBSCAN, adding TCRdist sequence similarity when clustering within HLA-allele-positive subsets. For co-occurrence clustering, repertoires with fewer than 30,000 or more than 120,000 public chains were excluded, along with four or five repertoires with anomalous nucleotide sharing. The clones in this table, taken by TCRdb from immuneACCESS, are in-frame only. Not every clone is retained; where verified, under half of the shortfall comes from an unresolved V gene, and the cause of the rest is unknown. V, J and clone size derive from that table, while D and trimming were established from the DNA sequence. This sample comprises 95,000 to 150,000 clones, 70% to 80% of them detected only once. The ten most abundant clones make up nearly 8.5% of the sample.

In total, 666 healthy bone marrow donors made up the cohort. At the time of sampling, all cohort members were nominally healthy, though unrecorded immune exposures were likely present. The donor was CMV seropositive and belonged to the group of more than 250 seropositive cohort members. Every donor gave a peripheral blood sample, and the peripheral blood mononuclear cells from that sample were used for TCR beta sequencing. The Qiagen DNeasy Blood Extraction Kit was used to extract genomic DNA from the blood cell samples. Sequences were obtained from PBMCs. The rearranged chain carries TRBV7-3 and TRBJ2-1; 6 matching bases give a weak D call of TRBD2. This receptor was identified in a woman between 35 and 50 years old in good health and CMV-seropositive. The nucleotide sequence reads TGTGCCAGCAGTTTGTCCCCTCTAGCGAGTGAGCAGTTCTTC. The resulting protein is CASSLSPLASEQFF.